The clone carrying this TCR beta chain has a handful of counts. Its specificity is unknown. One entry per CDR3 protein results from TCRdb running MiXCR on the 5' RACE reads. This sample has around 320,000 distinct CDR3 sequences; around 28% occur once, and the top ten carry 13%. The source of the sample is a study of T-cell memory formation after mild COVID-19. Study outcomes and limitations: Cross-reactive memory appears to have joined, as suggested by some responding clones showing up in pre-infection memory.

Trimming cost V 4 bases and J 6 bases; bases outside gene matches: 1. This CDR3 region has 11 residues. Germline values: CDR1 DFQATT, CDR2 SNEGSKA (reference sequence). The rearrangement joins TRBV20-1 to TRBJ2-7; TRBD2 matches 9 bases. The sequencing input was PBMCs or a T cell subset sorted from them (not recorded which). This receptor was taken from an adult woman who had mild COVID-19 (a few samples of this study predate the infection). Cell type and time point are not known. CDR3 loop: CSATTSGEQYF. The CDR3 DNA follows: TGCAGTGCTACGACTAGCGGCGAGCAGTACTTC.